This T cell receptor (beta chain) emerged from a study of cytomegalovirus exposure and HLA in healthy donors. PCR employed 60 Vbeta and 13 Jbeta primers. The table came from immunoSEQ multiplex PCR; TCRdb's copy has only in-frame clones and leaves some out. The sample lists 130,000 or so clones, around three quarters occurring once. This clone showed up just once. Its target is not known. The CDR3 extends over 12 amino acids. V was shortened by 1 base and J by 9 bases, with 7 bases between the two germline ends. CDR1 MDHEN and CDR2 SYDVKM come from the germline V gene. Study results and limitations: In a later analysis, V- and J-gene trimming of beta chains associated with a DCLRE1C missense variant, replicated independently.

This receptor was taken from a male donor in good health and CMV-seropositive. The J gene is TRBJ2-1, the V gene TRBV28, with a weak D call TRBD1 (5 bases). Sequencing used PBMCs. The CDR3 protein is CASSLYRREQFF. For the CDR3, the DNA is TGTGCCAGCAGTTTATACAGGCGTGAGCAGTTCTTC.